A single sample gave rise to the 29 T cell receptor beta chains below, sequenced in a study of OX40 agonist ivuxolimab in advanced cancers. Sequencing used immunoSEQ multiplex PCR; TCRdb keeps in-frame clones, though not all of them. Counted here are about 32,000 clones, roughly 89% occurring once; the ten biggest clones make up 15% to 25%. The source material was CD4+ or CD8+ T cells sorted from blood, sampled in a trial of the OX40 agonist ivuxolimab. Source of these receptors: an adult with an advanced solid tumor such as melanoma, head and neck, liver or kidney cancer.

This chain uses TRBV11-2 with TRBJ1-4, with 8 bases lining up with TRBD1. The V segment lost 2 bases and the J segment 6 bases; nucleotides outside the gene matches: 2. Per the germline V gene, CDR1 is SGHAT and CDR2 is FQNNGV. The CDR3 spans 14 residues. CDR3 residues: CASSLTGGYEKLFF. In nucleotides, the CDR3 is TGTGCCAGCAGCTTAACAGGGGGTTATGAAAAACTGTTTTTT.

As to this clone: An end of the junction differs from the germline gene, which may be a read error. The chain carries TRBV2 and TRBJ2-7; tentatively, D is TRBD1 (6 bases). The CDR3 totals 13 residues. CDR1 is SNHLY and CDR2 is FYNNEI in the germline V gene. The CDR3 DNA follows: TGTGCCAGCAGGCCGGGACACTACTACGAGCTGTACTTC. Translated, it gives CASRPGHYYELYF. The variable domain in full, with the rest retrieved from reference TRBV2 and TRBJ2-7, is EPEVTQTPSHQVTQMGQEVILRCVPISNHLYFYWYRQILGQKVEFLVSFYNNEISEKSEIFDDQFSVERPDGSNFTLKIRSTKLEDSAMYFCASRPGHYYELYFGPGTRLTVT.

V is TRBV11-2 and J is TRBJ2-1; 11 bases are a match to TRBD2. With 7 bases clipped from V and 8 bases from J, the junction kept 10 bases outside the gene matches. Looked up from germline, CDR1 is SGHAT and CDR2 is FQNNGV. This CDR3 has 15 residues. CDR3 bases: TGTGCCAGCACCAAGACTAGCGGGATGATTGATGAGCAGTTCTTC. Amino acid sequence: CASTKTSGMIDEQFF.

The rearrangement joins TRBV28 to TRBJ1-5; 9 bases agree with TRBD1. Germline V lookup: CDR1 MDHEN, CDR2 SYDVKM. CDR3 size: 16 residues. V shed 5 bases and J 3 bases; nucleotides not matched to a gene: 8. For the CDR3, the DNA is TGTGCCAGCAGTGTAGTAGGACAGGGGAACAATCAGCCCCAGCATTTT. This encodes CASSVVGQGNNQPQHF.

This chain uses TRBV28 with TRBJ2-1, with TRBD1 matching 10 bases. There are 14 residues in the CDR3. V lost 5 bases and J lost 6; bases outside the gene matches: 4. Per germline, CDR1 MDHEN and CDR2 SYDVKM. CDR3 sequence reads: CASSPRTGGNEQFF. In DNA form, the CDR3 reads TGTGCCAGCAGTCCCCGGACAGGGGGCAATGAGCAGTTCTTC.

In DNA, the CDR3 is TGTGCCAGTAGTATGGCACGGAGCCCCAAGAAGACCCAGTACTTC. Encoded protein: CASSMARSPKKTQYF. The chain recombines TRBV19 with TRBJ2-5; D is unresolved. CDR1 is LNHDA and CDR2 is SQIVND in the germline V gene (reference sequence). The CDR3 length is 15 residues. V was trimmed by 3 bases and J by 6 bases, leaving 17 bases between them.

In DNA, the CDR3 is TGTGCCAGCAGTAGCTCTAGCGGGGAGGACGAGCAGTACTTC. This codes for CASSSSSGEDEQYF. This sequence joins TRBV11-2 and TRBJ2-5; TRBD2 matches 9 bases. The J call may not be correct, given that the DNA end is closer to TRBJ2-7. Germline V gives CDR1 SGHAT, CDR2 FQNNGV. The CDR3 is made up of 14 amino acids.

The rearrangement joins TRBV9 to TRBJ2-7; 7 nucleotides line up with TRBD2. Germline V gene lookup returns CDR1 SGDLS and CDR2 YYNGEE. This CDR3 comprises 14 residues. V dropped 4 bases and J dropped 2; count of bases not matched to a gene: 6. CDR3 residues: CASSQRDGPYEQYF. CDR3 in DNA: TGTGCCAGCAGCCAGCGGGACGGTCCCTACGAGCAGTACTTC.

The CDR3 nucleotides read TGCGCCAGCAGCCACAGGACTAGCGGGAGGGTACGGGCCGGGGAGCTGTTTTTT. Translation: CASSHRTSGRVRAGELFF. This chain connects TRBV5-1 to TRBJ2-2, with TRBD2 matching 15 bases. Germline lookup yields CDR1 SGHRS and CDR2 YFSETQ. This CDR3 spans 18 amino acids. J lost 6 bases, V lost 4 bases, and 10 bases had no gene match.

In its sample, this clone was seen once. Mismatch with germline at one junction end may stem from a read error. This chain connects TRBV28 to TRBJ2-7, with D maybe TRBD1 (5 bases). Germline lookup yields CDR1 MDHEN and CDR2 SYDVKM. The length of the CDR3 is 12 residues. The CDR3 DNA is TGTGCCAGCAGTCCTGGACAAAGGGTCCGGAACTTC. Residues: CASSPGQRVRNF.

The chain has TRBV4-1 and TRBJ2-2; 8 positions match TRBD2. Per germline, CDR1 MGHRA and CDR2 YSYEKL. Losses at the gene ends were 1 base for V and 1 base for J; bases not matched to a gene: 8. The CDR3 is made up of 18 amino acids. Here the CDR3 reads CASSQGGGGGWNTGELFF. The DNA for the CDR3 is TGCGCCAGCAGCCAAGGAGGCGGCGGGGGGTGGAACACCGGGGAGCTGTTTTTT.

This chain links TRBV7-9 with TRBJ2-3, with TRBD1 identical over 10 bases. V was pared by 5 bases and J by 6 bases, with 8 bases of the junction left unmatched. Germline CDR1 reads SEHNR; CDR2 reads FQNEAQ (reference sequence). The CDR3 is made up of 15 amino acids. The CDR3 region is CASSRTGGNGDTQYF. The CDR3 nucleotides are TGTGCCAGCAGCCGGACAGGGGGAAATGGGGATACGCAGTATTTT.

CDR3 sequence: CASTPDGSNQPQHF. The CDR3 nucleotides are TGTGCCAGTACCCCGGACGGAAGCAATCAGCCCCAGCATTTT. The chain is built from TRBV19 and TRBJ1-5; no clear D. The germline V and J ends were trimmed by 7 bases and 1 base, with 11 bases remaining between them. The V gene's germline CDR1 is LNHDA and CDR2 SQIVND (reference sequence). The CDR3 loop spans 14 amino acids.

The genes are TRBV30 and TRBJ1-3, with a weak D call TRBD1 (5 bases). The germline V gene encodes CDR1 GTSNPN and CDR2 SVGIG (reference sequence). V was pared by 5 bases and J by 0 bases, with 14 bases between. There are 15 residues in the CDR3. CDR3 nucleotide sequence: TGTGCCTGGCAGGGAGGAATGAGCTCTGGAAACACCATATATTTT. It codes for CAWQGGMSSGNTIYF.

CDR3 protein: CASSAGQGGSYEQYF. The CDR3 region has the DNA TGTGCCAGCAGTGCGGGACAGGGAGGCTCCTACGAGCAGTACTTC. The chain has TRBV6-1 and TRBJ2-7, with 9 bases matching TRBD1. The CDR3 consists of 15 residues. V lost 4 bases, J lost 0 bases, and 4 bases stayed unmatched. The V gene's germline CDR1 is MNHNS and CDR2 SASEGT.

The rearrangement links TRBV5-4 to TRBJ2-1; D gene unclear. The CDR3 length is 11 residues. Trimming took off 4 bases at V and 7 bases at J, with 6 bases between the two ends. CDR1 and CDR2 from the germline V gene are SGHNT and YYREEE (reference sequence). The DNA for the CDR3 is TGTGCCAGCAGCATTCGTAATGAGCAGTTCTTC. Translation: CASSIRNEQFF.

The rearrangement links TRBV28 to TRBJ2-1; D is possibly TRBD1 (6 bases). Germline assignment: CDR1 MDHEN and CDR2 SYDVKM. V lost 2 bases to trimming and J lost 13 bases, with 21 bases between them. The CDR3 is 15 residues long. The CDR3 is CASSLELTGLKGQFF. The CDR3 nucleotides read TGTGCCAGCAGTTTAGAACTGACAGGCCTTAAAGGCCAGTTCTTC.

This clone is a singleton in its sample. The J gene is TRBJ1-1, the V gene TRBV11-3; D call uncertain. The V end lost 0 bases, the J end lost 0 bases, and 2 bases lay between the germline ends. CDR1 and CDR2 (germline): SGHNT, YENEEA. This CDR3 contains 13 residues. This CDR3 is CASSLDVNTEAFF. The DNA of the CDR3 is TGTGCCAGCAGCTTAGACGTGAACACTGAAGCTTTCTTT.

The rearrangement joins TRBV28 to TRBJ2-3, with 9 bases identical to TRBD2. Germline trimming cut 6 bases from V and 2 bases from J; bases unmatched to any gene: 6. CDR3 size: 15 residues. The germline V gene has CDR1 MDHEN and CDR2 SYDVKM. CDR3 loop: CASSPGLAVTDTQYF. Here the CDR3 DNA reads TGTGCCAGCAGCCCGGGACTAGCCGTCACAGATACGCAGTATTTT.

Only a few counts were recorded for this clone. The chain recombines TRBV4-1 with TRBJ1-4; 10 bases match TRBD1. The CDR3 is made up of 15 amino acids. Per the germline V gene, CDR1 is MGHRA and CDR2 is YSYEKL. The trim removed 1 base at V and 6 bases at J, leaving 2 bases unmatched. CDR3 nucleotides: TGCGCCAGCAGCCAAGTGGGACAGGGGCATGAAAAACTGTTTTTT. Translating gives CASSQVGQGHEKLFF.

The chain couples TRBV7-9 to TRBJ2-5; D is uncertain. This CDR3 contains 14 residues. Germline V gene sequence: CDR1 SEHNR, CDR2 FQNEAQ (reference sequence). V was pared by 4 bases and J by 2 bases, with 11 bases between. The CDR3 region is CASSSRLLQETQYF. The CDR3 DNA reads as TGTGCCAGCAGCTCCAGACTTCTGCAAGAGACCCAGTACTTC.

V is TRBV28 and J is TRBJ1-5; the match to TRBD1 covers 7 bases. Germline V lookup: CDR1 MDHEN, CDR2 SYDVKM. CDR3 size: 20 residues. V gave up 3 bases and J gave up 0 bases; unmatched junction bases: 17. The CDR3 nucleotides read TGTGCCAGCAGTTTGCTTCAGGGGGACGGGCGGGGCTATAGCAATCAGCCCCAGCATTTT. It codes for CASSLLQGDGRGYSNQPQHF. The whole variable domain, remainder taken from reference TRBV28 and TRBJ1-5, is DVKVTQSSRYLVKRTGEKVFLECVQDMDHENMFWYRQDPGLGLRLIYFSYDVKMKEKGDIPEGYSVSREKKERFSLILESASTNQTSMYLCASSLLQGDGRGYSNQPQHFGDGTRLSIL.

This chain links TRBV5-6 with TRBJ2-1; 10 bases agree with TRBD2. The J segment lost 9 bases and the V segment lost 6 bases, leaving 6 bases of the junction unmatched. CDR1 is SGHDT, CDR2 YYEEEE, per germline. This CDR3 contains 13 residues. CDR3: CASTLSGGTEQFF. The CDR3 nucleotides are TGTGCCAGCACCCTTAGCGGGGGGACTGAGCAGTTCTTC.

This rearrangement joins TRBV7-9 to TRBJ1-4; D might be TRBD1 (5 bases). The CDR3 loop spans 13 amino acids. Trimming pared 6 bases from V and 6 bases from J, leaving 11 bases between. From germline, CDR1 is SEHNR and CDR2 FQNEAQ (reference sequence). The chain's CDR3 is CASRSGEDEKLFF. CDR3 DNA: TGTGCCAGCAGGTCGGGGGAAGATGAAAAACTGTTTTTT.

The chain has TRBV9 and TRBJ2-1, with 8 bases fitting TRBD2. The CDR3 sequence is 16 residues long. V dropped 4 bases and J dropped 2; count of bases not matched to a gene: 8. The germline CDR1 and CDR2 sequences are SGDLS and YYNGEE. CDR3 sequence reads: CASSPEPGGPYNEQFF. The CDR3 nucleotides are TGTGCCAGCAGCCCAGAGCCGGGGGGGCCCTACAATGAGCAGTTCTTC.

V is TRBV6-5 and J is TRBJ1-1; a weak D match, TRBD1 (6 bases). The CDR3 is 15 amino acids. CDR1 and CDR2 from the germline V gene are MNHEY and SVGAGI. Trimming removed 6 bases from V and 0 bases from J, with 14 bases in between. This CDR3 is CASSYGDILNTEAFF. The CDR3 region has the DNA TGTGCCAGCAGCTATGGGGACATCTTGAACACTGAAGCTTTCTTT.

This clone was counted between two and nine times. The chain's CDR3 is CASSDSDLSNEQFF. CDR3 nucleotide sequence: TGTGCCAGCAGTGACTCAGACCTCAGCAATGAGCAGTTCTTC. V usage is TRBV6-4 and J usage is TRBJ2-1; D gene unclear. V lost 0 bases and J lost 6, with 9 bases in between. Germline V gene sequence: CDR1 MRHNA, CDR2 SNTAGT. This CDR3 is built from 14 residues.

The chain employs TRBV7-9 and TRBJ2-3, with D unclear. The germline V gene encodes CDR1 SEHNR and CDR2 FQNEAQ (reference sequence). This CDR3 comprises 16 residues. Trimming stripped 5 bases from V and 3 bases from J, with 18 bases between. This CDR3 reads CASSPLWLELTDTQYF. The CDR3 coding sequence is TGTGCCAGCAGCCCCCTATGGCTGGAGTTGACAGATACGCAGTATTTT.

V gene TRBV6-5 combines with J gene TRBJ1-2, with a weak D call TRBD1 (5 bases). The length of the CDR3 is 13 residues. In germline, CDR1 is MNHEY, CDR2 SVGAGI. With 2 bases removed from V and 3 bases from J, the gap between germline ends came to 7 bases. This CDR3 reads CASSYVGDYGYTF. The CDR3 bases are TGTGCCAGCAGTTACGTGGGGGACTATGGCTACACCTTC.